This TCR beta chain was retrieved from a study of response to subunit inactivated influenza vaccine (dated by TCRdb to the late 2010s). Background for the entire study: Deep quantitative profiling of the T cell receptor repertoire was used in the study to follow responses to a trivalent subunit inactivated influenza vaccine.

Its CDR3 holds 16 amino acids, cysteine through phenylalanine. The entry retains the CDR3 DNA only, 48 bases that are in frame from base 1. V sheds 2 bases and J sheds 0 bases, leaving 11 bases between their ends. CDR1 and CDR2 (KGHSH, LQKENI) derive from the germline V gene. The library was prepared using RT-PCR. These reads were obtained on an Illumina HiSeq 2500. The public reads were run again by TCRdb, first through fastp at Q25 and then through MiXCR, and only productive beta chains were kept. Entries are consolidated by CDR3 protein sequence, retaining the most common genes and DNA. The sample table records approximately 680,000 distinct CDR3 sequences; approximately 14% of these occur just once. Around 10% of the sample is taken by the ten largest. Paper-wide results and their limitations: It was suggested by the authors that each seasonal influenza vaccination may recruit only a limited number of new T cells.

This clonotype has just a few counts. Its binding antigen is unknown. The record has no base qualities; no much larger clone is one base away. Recombination linked TRBV18 to TRBJ2-4; no confident D gene assignment can be made. This sequence was found in a man aged 50 to 59 who received an inactivated influenza vaccine. Donor details come from another sample of the same person, matched by shared clones. The material was PBMCs from blood, obtained 11 to 12 days after vaccination. The CDR3 here reads CASSPSAAIAKNIQYF. The sequence in DNA is TGTGCCAGCTCACCATCGGCGGCAATAGCCAAAAACATTCAGTACTTC.